What follows are 32 T cell receptor beta chains derived from one specimen sequenced in a study of T cell responses to AZD1222 COVID-19 vaccine. Data came from immunoSEQ multiplex PCR; TCRdb stores just in-frame clones and leaves some out. The top ten hold 1.8% of the sample, which has about 100,000 clones, about 88% seen once. The sequenced sample was peripheral blood, obtained on day 0 of AZD1222 vaccination. Receptors were obtained from an adult in good health.

The chain couples TRBV29-1 to TRBJ2-7; either TRBD1 or TRBD2 may supply D (5 bases each). Per the germline V gene, CDR1 is SQVTM and CDR2 is ANQGSEA. The germline V and J ends were trimmed by 4 bases and 6 bases, with 13 bases remaining between them. CDR3 length equals 12 residues. CDR3 sequence reads: CSVGVGVGEQYF. CDR3 nucleotides: TGCAGCGTTGGGGTGGGGGTCGGCGAGCAGTACTTC.

This chain uses TRBV7-9 with TRBJ1-4, with D possibly matching TRBD1 (5 bases). CDR1 is SEHNR and CDR2 is FQNEAQ in the germline V gene (reference sequence). The V end was cut by 5 bases, the J end by 8 bases, with 15 bases between. The CDR3 is 14 residues long. In DNA, the CDR3 is TGTGCCAGCAGCACGTCCAAAGGGGAGGAAAAACTGTTTTTT. It yields the protein CASSTSKGEEKLFF.

By sample fraction, this clone is medium-sized. The chain recombines TRBV15 with TRBJ1-1, with D perhaps TRBD1 (6 bases). Trimming removed 4 bases from V and 1 base from J, with 10 bases in between. The germline V gene has CDR1 LNHNV and CDR2 YYDKDF (reference sequence). The CDR3 has 14 amino acids. The CDR3 here is CATSINRENTEAFF. The CDR3 DNA reads as TGTGCCACCAGCATTAACAGGGAGAACACTGAAGCTTTCTTT.

This clone occurred a few times. The chain carries TRBV10-2 and TRBJ2-7; D remains ambiguous. CDR1 WSHSY and CDR2 SAAADI come from the germline V gene. The CDR3 is made up of 15 amino acids. V lost 0 bases to trimming and J lost 7 bases, with 16 bases between them. In nucleotides, the CDR3 is TGCGCCAGCAGTGAGTCTGGCGTACAAACGTGGGAGCAGTACTTC. Its protein product is CASSESGVQTWEQYF.

The J gene is TRBJ2-7, the V gene TRBV11-2; unclear D gene. The germline gives CDR1 SGHAT, CDR2 FQNNGV. The CDR3 has 13 amino acids. V was trimmed by 3 bases and J by 0 bases, leaving 6 bases between them. The CDR3 loop reads CASSLDHSYEQYF. The CDR3 region has the DNA TGTGCCAGCAGCTTGGACCACTCCTACGAGCAGTACTTC. Variable domain in full (rest from reference TRBV11-2 and TRBJ2-7): EAGVAQSPRYKIIEKRQSVAFWCNPISGHATLYWYQQILGQGPKLLIQFQNNGVVDDSQLPKDRFSAERLKGVDSTLKIQPAKLEDSAVYLCASSLDHSYEQYFGPGTRLTVT.

The chain employs TRBV3-1 (or the pseudogene TRBV3-2) and TRBJ2-5; maybe TRBD1 (5 bases). The ends were cut back, 5 bases at V and 3 bases at J, with 16 bases in the middle. The CDR3 extends over 15 amino acids. Germline assignment: CDR1 LGHDT and CDR2 YNNKEL (reference sequence). The CDR3 DNA reads as TGTGCCAGCAGCGCTTCATTAAGGGGCGAAGAGACCCAGTACTTC. Translation gives CASSASLRGEETQYF.

The rearrangement links TRBV3-1 (or the pseudogene TRBV3-2) to TRBJ2-5, with 13 bases lining up with TRBD2. There are 16 residues in the CDR3. The trim removed 3 bases at V and 0 bases at J, leaving 1 base unmatched. Germline V gene sequence: CDR1 LGHDT, CDR2 YNNKEL (reference sequence). For the CDR3, the DNA is TGTGCCAGCAGCCAGGGACTAGCGGGATACCAAGAGACCCAGTACTTC. Amino acids: CASSQGLAGYQETQYF.

This clone was observed a single time. The chain joins TRBV28 to TRBJ1-5, with D hard to call. CDR3 size: 14 residues. Trimming left V 6 bases short and J 7 bases short, with 16 bases between. From germline, CDR1 is MDHEN and CDR2 SYDVKM. CDR3 loop: CASSPELGYQPQHF. The CDR3 region has the DNA TGTGCCAGCAGCCCTGAGCTGGGGTACCAGCCCCAGCATTTT. Drawing the rest from reference TRBV28 and TRBJ1-5, the complete variable domain is DVKVTQSSRYLVKRTGEKVFLECVQDMDHENMFWYRQDPGLGLRLIYFSYDVKMKEKGDIPEGYSVSREKKERFSLILESASTNQTSMYLCASSPELGYQPQHFGDGTRLSIL.

The chain combines TRBV29-1 with TRBJ2-3; D unresolved. CDR3 length: 12 amino acids. The V end was cut by 4 bases, the J end by 5 bases, with 10 bases between. Germline assignment: CDR1 SQVTM and CDR2 ANQGSEA. CDR3 nucleotide sequence: TGCAGCGTTGGACAATTATTAGATACGCAGTATTTT. Translating gives CSVGQLLDTQYF.

V gene TRBV4-3 combines with J gene TRBJ2-1; 11 bases align to TRBD2. The germline V gene has CDR1 LGHNA and CDR2 YSLEER. The CDR3 is 15 amino acids. V shed 4 bases and J 8 bases; nucleotides not matched to a gene: 7. CDR3 amino acids: CASSRSGRAADEQFF. The DNA of the CDR3 is TGCGCCAGCAGCCGTAGCGGGAGGGCCGCAGATGAGCAGTTCTTC.

Remarks on this clone: Other nucleotide sequences in the sample specify the same CDR3. The gene calls are TRBV19 and TRBJ1-5, with D perhaps matching TRBD1 (5 bases). V gave up 0 bases and J gave up 6 bases, with 9 bases separating them. The CDR3 is made up of 14 amino acids. Germline CDR1 LNHDA, CDR2 SQIVND (reference sequence). CDR3 DNA sequence: TGTGCCAGTAGTATAGAAGGGGTGGGTCAGCCCCAGCATTTT. Encoded protein: CASSIEGVGQPQHF.

V and J are TRBV16 and TRBJ1-2, with D possibly matching TRBD1 (5 bases). This CDR3 has 12 amino acids. Trimming pared 5 bases from V and 8 bases from J, leaving 12 bases between. CDR1 and CDR2 (germline): KGHSY, FQNENV. Here the CDR3 reads CASSGGILGYTF. CDR3 bases: TGTGCCAGCAGCGGGGGGATCTTGGGCTACACCTTC.

The chain is built from TRBV19 and TRBJ2-1; 11 bases fit TRBD2. Germline CDR1 is LNHDA and CDR2 is SQIVND (reference sequence). The CDR3 sequence is 15 residues long. V shed 4 bases and J 3 bases; nucleotides not matched to a gene: 2. The CDR3 region is CASSTGTSGYNEQFF. The CDR3, as DNA: TGTGCCAGTAGTACCGGGACTAGCGGCTACAATGAGCAGTTCTTC.

This clone has only one observation. This chain uses TRBV2 with TRBJ2-7; D is uncertain. Germline CDR1 reads SNHLY; CDR2 reads FYNNEI. The length of the CDR3 is 15 residues. V lost 6 bases and J 0 bases, leaving 15 bases between the germline ends. This CDR3 reads CASREQPGYSYEQYF. DNA for the CDR3: TGTGCCAGCAGAGAGCAGCCAGGTTACTCCTACGAGCAGTACTTC.

The chain employs TRBV11-3 and TRBJ1-3; no definite D call. With 4 bases removed from V and 0 bases from J, the gap between germline ends came to 13 bases. In germline, CDR1 is SGHNT, CDR2 YENEEA. The CDR3 covers 16 residues. CDR3 nucleotide sequence: TGTGCCAGCAGCTGGCCGCCGGTCACCTCTGGAAACACCATATATTTT. Encoded protein: CASSWPPVTSGNTIYF.

This clone showed up just a few times. The rearrangement links TRBV23-1 to TRBJ1-6, with D possibly being TRBD1 (5 bases). TRBV23-1 is identified as an open reading frame with a role that is uncertain. The CDR3 is 14 amino acids. V was shortened by 4 bases and J by 7 bases, with 11 bases between the two germline ends. The CDR3 protein is CASSLPGGNSPLHF. The DNA for the CDR3 is TGCGCCAGCAGTCTGCCCGGGGGAAATTCACCCCTCCACTTT.

The CDR3 DNA reads as TGTGCCTGGAGTCCGCTGGCGGGGGCCCTAGGGGGGACCCAGTACTTC. It encodes CAWSPLAGALGGTQYF. The chain carries TRBV30 and TRBJ2-5, with a weak D call TRBD2 (7 bases). The CDR3 spans 16 residues. Trimming removed 2 bases at V and 7 bases at J, with 23 bases between. The germline gives CDR1 GTSNPN, CDR2 SVGIG (reference sequence).

The genes are TRBV7-6 and TRBJ2-5; no definite D call. The CDR3 is 16 amino acids. CDR1 and CDR2 from the germline V gene are SGHVS and FNYEAQ. Trimming left V 1 base short and J 4 bases short, with 16 bases between. CDR3 bases: TGTGCCAGCAGCTTAGAGGTGTTGGGGATTGGAGAGACCCAGTACTTC. The encoded protein is CASSLEVLGIGETQYF.

The rearrangement links TRBV18 to TRBJ2-1, with 11 bases that match TRBD2. The CDR3 runs to 16 residues. The ends lost 4 bases at V and 4 bases at J; junction bases unmatched: 6. Looked up from germline, CDR1 is KGHSH and CDR2 is LQKENI. CDR3 residues: CASSLTGTSGYNEQFF. The CDR3 DNA follows: TGTGCCAGCTCACTCACGGGGACTAGCGGTTACAATGAGCAGTTCTTC.

The V gene is TRBV14, the J gene TRBJ1-1, with D possibly matching TRBD1 (6 bases). The CDR3 spans 16 residues. Germline lookup yields CDR1 SGHDN and CDR2 FVKESK. V dropped 0 bases and J dropped 1 base, with 12 bases sitting between them. The chain's CDR3 is CASSQDLGGPNTEAFF. CDR3 in DNA: TGTGCCAGCAGCCAAGATCTTGGGGGGCCGAACACTGAAGCTTTCTTT. The whole variable domain, filled in from reference TRBV14 and TRBJ1-1, reads EAGVTQFPSHSVIEKGQTVTLRCDPISGHDNLYWYRRVMGKEIKFLLHFVKESKQDESGMPNNRFLAERTGGTYSTLKVQPAELEDSGVYFCASSQDLGGPNTEAFFGQGTRLTVV.

The chain carries TRBV23-1 and TRBJ1-2; D is possibly TRBD1 (5 bases). TRBV23-1 is recorded as an ORF, its role being uncertain. The CDR3 totals 17 residues. V dropped 0 bases and J dropped 1 base, with 15 bases sitting between them. The CDR3 sequence: CASSQSGRRDRNYGYTF. CDR3 DNA sequence: TGCGCCAGCAGTCAATCAGGGCGTCGGGACCGTAACTATGGCTACACCTTC.

The genes are TRBV29-1 and TRBJ1-2; D remains ambiguous. This CDR3 is built from 12 residues. Trimming took off 2 bases at V and 8 bases at J, with 12 bases between the two ends. Germline CDR1 is SQVTM and CDR2 is ANQGSEA. The CDR3 reads CSVESRALGYTF. The CDR3 coding sequence is TGCAGCGTTGAAAGTCGGGCACTAGGCTACACCTTC.

CDR3 DNA sequence: TGTGCCAGCAGCCAATTGGTAGCCTCCTACGAGCAGTACTTC. As protein: CASSQLVASYEQYF. This chain uses TRBV3-1 (or the pseudogene TRBV3-2) with TRBJ2-7; D is ambiguous. Germline loops: CDR1 LGHDT, CDR2 YNNKEL (reference sequence). Trimming removed 2 bases from V and 0 bases from J, with 8 bases in between. This CDR3 has 14 residues.

This clone was picked up one time. This chain connects TRBV6-6 to TRBJ2-1, with TRBD2 identical over 11 bases. This CDR3 spans 19 amino acids. After removal of 6 bases from V and 3 bases from J, the junction contained 16 bases not matched to a gene. Germline CDR1 and CDR2: MNHNY and SVGAGI (reference sequence). This CDR3 reads CASSYSRGTSGTLYNEQFF. The CDR3 region has the DNA TGTGCCAGCAGCTATTCCCGGGGGACTAGCGGAACCCTCTACAATGAGCAGTTCTTC.

The rearrangement links TRBV4-3 to TRBJ2-5; D is possibly TRBD1 (6 bases). V was trimmed by 5 bases and J by 5 bases, leaving 18 bases between them. Germline V gene lookup returns CDR1 LGHNA and CDR2 YSLEER. CDR3 length equals 15 residues. The CDR3 bases are TGCGCCAGCAGCGACCTAGGGGGTTTCGGGGAGACCCAGTACTTC. Translation gives CASSDLGGFGETQYF.

V gene TRBV6-6 combines with J gene TRBJ2-5; TRBD1 aligns across 8 bases. V lost 6 bases and J lost 2; bases outside the gene matches: 5. There are 14 residues in the CDR3. The germline V gene encodes CDR1 MNHNY and CDR2 SVGAGI (reference sequence). The CDR3 sequence: CASRGTGFQETQYF. CDR3 sequence (DNA): TGTGCCAGCAGAGGGACAGGCTTTCAAGAGACCCAGTACTTC.

The rearrangement joins TRBV24-1 to TRBJ2-5; TRBD1 matches at 9 bases. In germline, CDR1 is KGHDR, CDR2 SFDVKD. This CDR3 comprises 13 residues. The J segment lost 5 bases and the V segment lost 10 bases, leaving 7 bases of the junction unmatched. The CDR3 region is CATGTGKGETQYF. Written as DNA, the CDR3 is TGTGCCACGGGGACAGGGAAAGGTGAGACCCAGTACTTC.

This clone was counted between two and nine times. The chain links TRBV19 to TRBJ2-1, with D hard to call. The CDR3 is 15 residues long. The germline V gene encodes CDR1 LNHDA and CDR2 SQIVND (reference sequence). Trimming took 3 bases from V and 1 from J, leaving 10 bases between them. CDR3 sequence: CASSMDLLSYNEQFF. For the CDR3, the DNA is TGTGCCAGTAGTATGGACCTCTTATCCTACAATGAGCAGTTCTTC.

This clone was counted once. The chain carries TRBV15 and TRBJ2-5; 8 positions match TRBD2. In germline, CDR1 is LNHNV, CDR2 YYDKDF (reference sequence). CDR3 length: 15 amino acids. The V and J ends lost 2 bases and 3 bases, in that order; junction bases with no gene match: 5. CDR3 nucleotides: TGTGCCACCAGCAGACTAACGGGACTAGAAGAGACCCAGTACTTC. Translating it yields CATSRLTGLEETQYF.

The V gene is TRBV7-8, the J gene TRBJ1-6, with 11 bases lining up with TRBD1. V lost 5 bases, J lost 6 bases, and 6 bases stayed unmatched. CDR3 size: 16 residues. The germline V gene has CDR1 SGHVS and CDR2 FQNEAQ. CDR3 nucleotides: TGTGCCAGCAGCCTTTATGGACAGGGGGCTAATTCACCCCTCCACTTT. As protein: CASSLYGQGANSPLHF. The full variable domain, its missing parts supplied by reference TRBV7-8 and TRBJ1-6, is GAGVSQSPRYKVAKRGQDVALRCDPISGHVSLFWYQQALGQGPEFLTYFQNEAQLDKSGLPSDRFFAERPEGSVSTLKIQRTQQEDSAVYLCASSLYGQGANSPLHFGNGTRLTVT.

The rearrangement joins TRBV19 to TRBJ1-1, with a weak D call TRBD1 (5 bases). V was clipped by 3 bases and J by 5 bases, with 10 bases between them. Germline values: CDR1 LNHDA, CDR2 SQIVND (reference sequence). The CDR3 runs 13 residues. The CDR3 DNA reads as TGTGCCAGTAGTATCCAAAGGGGTACTGAAGCTTTCTTT. Residues: CASSIQRGTEAFF. The full variable domain, completed using reference TRBV19 and TRBJ1-1, is DGGITQSPKYLFRKEGQNVTLSCEQNLNHDAMYWYRQDPGQGLRLIYYSQIVNDFQKGDIAEGYSVSREKKESFPLTVTSAQKNPTAFYLCASSIQRGTEAFFGQGTRLTVV.

V usage is TRBV7-2 and J usage is TRBJ1-2; maybe TRBD1 (5 bases). Trimming removed 0 bases at V and 7 bases at J, with 12 bases between. This CDR3 comprises 14 residues. CDR1 SGHTA and CDR2 FQGNSA come from the germline V gene. The DNA of the CDR3 is TGTGCCAGCAGCTTAGCAATGGGGGAAAGTGGCTACACCTTC. It translates to CASSLAMGESGYTF.